Sequencing of this TCR beta chain was carried out in a study of PD-L1 blockade in urothelial cancer. Study results and caveats: Clonality of blood TCR below the median before treatment predicted better survival.

With respect to this clone: Its antigen is still unknown.

The CDR3 loop spans 16 amino acids. Germline V gives CDR1 KGHSH, CDR2 LQKENI. J lost 8 bases, V lost 4 bases, and 9 bases had no gene match. TCRdb keeps only in-frame clones here, not all; method: immunoSEQ multiplex PCR. Altogether about 120,000 clones are present, roughly 89% being singletons, with the ten largest covering 1.5% to 2%. Time point given: peripheral blood 6 weeks after treatment start. Per patient, between 1 and 8 samples were collected at pretreatment and on-treatment time points. This receptor was obtained from a man aged 60 to 75 with urothelial cancer. The rearrangement links TRBV18 to TRBJ2-1, with TRBD2 matching over 12 bases. The sample consisted of PBMCs, taken around atezolizumab (anti-PD-L1) treatment. The CDR3 DNA reads TGTGCCAGCTCACTCGAGACTAGCGGGGGCCTCGATGAGCAGTTCTTC. It specifies CASSLETSGGLDEQFF.